The present T cell receptor beta chain was sequenced within a study of T cell repertoires in cytomegalovirus infection. Findings and caveats of the study: It was HLA-C-restricted CMV-specific TCR beta clonotypes that dominated the response ex vivo.

TCRdb passed the reads through MiXCR, listing each CDR3 protein once. Among about 230,000 distinct CDR3 sequences, 6.5% were seen once, and the ten largest hold about 6%. This clonotype came up many times. Its specificity is not known. The CDR3 spans 13 residues. Trimming took off 5 bases at V and 4 bases at J, with 9 bases between the two ends. Germline CDR1 is MDHEN and CDR2 is SYDVKM. The rearrangement joins TRBV28 to TRBJ1-3, with D possibly being TRBD1 (5 bases). The receptor comes from a human donor in good health (CMV status not recorded). Some clones in this sample may be carry-over from other donors' samples. The sample comprised PBMCs. For the CDR3, the DNA is TGTGCCAGCAGTCCAGGGAGAGGAAACACCATATATTTT. Translation: CASSPGRGNTIYF.